This note documents a single T cell receptor beta chain sequence. This sample was taken from a study of Graves' ophthalmopathy and Graves' hyperthyroidism. On the study more broadly: Peripheral blood samples were taken at initial diagnosis, before any treatment.

The TCR beta CDR3 regions underwent amplification from RNA transcripts. HTBI primers were used in a first-round RT-PCR, which preceded a second-round multiplex PCR. MiXCR, run by TCRdb on the multiplex PCR reads, gives a single entry per CDR3 protein. The sample lists 660,000 or so distinct CDR3 sequences; about two fifths were seen once. V gave up 1 base and J gave up 7 bases; unmatched junction bases: 7. Germline CDR1 reads SSHAT; CDR2 reads FNYEAQ (reference sequence). The CDR3 covers 15 residues. Every ophthalmopathy donor presented moderate-to-severe activity, CAS ≥3, NOSPECS ≥4 and duration under 3 months. Pregnant or lactating patients and those with other autoimmune diseases or uncontrolled infections were excluded. The PBMCs had their origin in less than 13 ml of fresh peripheral blood.

The TCR originated in an adult man with Graves' ophthalmopathy. The specimen was peripheral blood. The gene calls are TRBV7-7 and TRBJ2-5; 9 bases align to TRBD2. The CDR3 sequence is CASSLEGLAFGTQYF. The CDR3 DNA reads as TGTGCCAGCAGCTTAGAGGGACTAGCATTTGGGACCCAGTACTTC. Supplemented by reference TRBV7-7 and TRBJ2-5, the full variable domain reads GAGVSQSPRYKVTKRGQDVTLRCDPISSHATLYWYQQALGQGPEFLTYFNYEAQPDKSGLPSDRFSAERPEGSISTLTIQRTEQRDSAMYRCASSLEGLAFGTQYFGPGTRLLVL.